This T cell receptor beta chain stems from a study of blood T cell repertoires in COVID-19 (dated by TCRdb to the early 2020s). For the wider study: Collaborator samples came from the United States, Italy and Spain and covered acute and convalescent phases of COVID-19. The prospective study material was composed of cDNA or gDNA derived from T cells, B-cell-depleted T cells, or PBMCs. Deeply sampled blood TCRbeta repertoires from subjects exposed to, actively infected with, or recovered from COVID-19 were included in the dataset. The repertoires were released in a freely available public database intended as a resource for research on the immune response to SARS-CoV-2. Samples came from the ongoing ImmuneRACE study (first 160 participants) plus 1,254 subjects from 6 global collaborators. Nearly every sample came with metadata listing a de-identified subject ID, COVID-19 status, age in years and sex. HLA class I and class II types, where available, came from metadata supplied by the sample provider rather than from assay-based typing.

As concerns this clone: The antigen it recognizes is unknown. No much larger clone is present one base from it, and per-base qualities are unavailable.

General conclusions and limits of the study: Clinical and demographic metadata were provided uncurated, with the amount varying by source and participant.

V was cut back by 4 bases and J by 6 bases, leaving a gap of 9 bases between them. Reading the germline V gene (reference sequence) gives CDR1 SEHNR and CDR2 FQNEAQ. From cysteine to phenylalanine, the CDR3 is 13 amino acids long. This entry keeps only the CDR3 DNA: 39 bases, framed from base 1. Enrolling through a virtual design, the prospective study's participants ranged in age from roughly 18 to 90 years and lived across roughly 23 United States geographic areas. Cohort assignment in the prospective study relied on participant-reported clinical history from a screening survey and a study questionnaire. Recovered participants in ImmuneRACE Cohort 3 were defined as having two consecutive negative NP/OP PCR tests, clearance from a healthcare professional, or resolution of symptoms. Mobile phlebotomists in the prospective study collected whole blood, serum and a nasopharyngeal or oropharyngeal swab from every participant. Additional blood draws and questionnaires over an approximately two-month period could optionally be provided by prospective study participants. Prospective study blood samples were shipped either frozen or at room temperature before DNA extraction.

The immunoSEQ Assay, a bias-controlled multiplex PCR, was used to amplify TCRbeta CDR3 regions from genomic DNA. Concerning the study's data processing: Within the assay, amplification of reference gene primers was used to estimate how many nucleated cells each sample contained. To quantify the absolute abundance of each unique TCRbeta CDR3 rearrangement, sequence reads were collapsed and filtered. Productive Simpson clonality was computed per sample as the square root of Simpson's diversity index over productive rearrangements. TCRdb stores this immuneACCESS table with in-frame sequences only. Part of the clones is absent; in the studies checked, under half of the shortfall reflects unresolved V genes, and no reason is known for the rest. The DNA gave D and trimming, while V, J and clone size come from that table. This sample comprises about 410,000 clones, about 90% of them detected only once. 0.6% of the sample comes from the top ten.

The sample taken for sequencing was PBMCs or T cells enriched from blood (not recorded which). The sequence was collected from a man aged 18 to 29 who had recovered from COVID-19. The chain couples TRBV7-9 to TRBJ2-2; too little of a D gene remains to name it. The bases read TGTGCCAGCAGCTCTATAGTATCCGGGGAGCTGTTTTTT. Translation gives CASSSIVSGELFF.